The 23 T cell receptor beta chains listed next were all sequenced from one sample in a study of blood T cell repertoires in COVID-19. Here immunoSEQ multiplex PCR was the method, and the copy in TCRdb shows in-frame clones only, minus some. The sample has about 110,000 clones, approximately 80% seen once. The source material was peripheral blood. These receptors were taken from a man in his sixties or seventies with acute or convalescent COVID-19.

The chain links TRBV3-1 (or the pseudogene TRBV3-2) to TRBJ1-1; TRBD1 might be the D (5 bases). From germline, CDR1 is LGHDT and CDR2 YNNKEL (reference sequence). V was shortened by 4 bases and J by 5 bases, with 14 bases between the two germline ends. The CDR3 is made up of 14 amino acids. This CDR3 is CASSPLGLTTEAFF. The CDR3 region has the DNA TGTGCCAGCAGCCCCTTGGGACTCACGACTGAAGCTTTCTTT.

The chain joins TRBV2 to TRBJ1-4, with 8 bases fitting TRBD1. Per the germline V gene, CDR1 is SNHLY and CDR2 is FYNNEI. V lost 4 bases and J lost 5; bases outside the gene matches: 3. This CDR3 has 14 residues. CDR3 sequence (DNA): TGTGCCAGCAGTGGACAGGGGACAAATGAAAAACTGTTTTTT. As protein: CASSGQGTNEKLFF.

This clone showed up just once. The rearrangement uses TRBV3-1 (or the pseudogene TRBV3-2) and TRBJ2-3; 8 bases match TRBD1. Germline-derived CDR1 and CDR2 are LGHDT and YNNKEL (reference sequence). This CDR3 spans 14 amino acids. V was pared by 6 bases and J by 4 bases, with 6 bases of the junction left unmatched. CDR3 residues: CASSIRQGPDTQYF. The CDR3 DNA is TGTGCCAGCAGTATTCGACAGGGGCCAGATACGCAGTATTTT.

The chain couples TRBV5-1 to TRBJ1-1; D is unclear. The CDR3 totals 14 residues. Trimming left V 6 bases short and J 0 bases short, with 12 bases between. CDR1 and CDR2 (germline): SGHRS, YFSETQ. The CDR3: CASNFDWMNTEAFF. As DNA, the CDR3 is TGCGCCAGCAACTTTGACTGGATGAACACTGAAGCTTTCTTT. The entire variable domain, with the rest obtained from reference TRBV5-1 and TRBJ1-1, is as follows: KAGVTQTPRYLIKTRGQQVTLSCSPISGHRSVSWYQQTPGQGLQFLFEYFSETQRNKGNFPGRFSGRQFSNSRSEMNVSTLELGDSALYLCASNFDWMNTEAFFGQGTRLTVV.

The V gene is TRBV10-3, the J gene TRBJ2-3; D is possibly TRBD1 (5 bases). The CDR3 spans 15 residues. Germline V gene lookup returns CDR1 ENHRY and CDR2 SYGVKD. V lost 3 bases, J lost 3 bases, and 13 bases lay in between. CDR3 nucleotide sequence: TGTGCCATCAGTGACTCAGGGCGGTCGACAGATACGCAGTATTTT. It yields the protein CAISDSGRSTDTQYF.

This clone was detected only a few times. The V gene is TRBV5-1, the J gene TRBJ1-1; D possibly corresponds to TRBD1 (5 bases). CDR3 length: 15 residues. Germline assignment: CDR1 SGHRS and CDR2 YFSETQ. Deletions cut 3 bases from V and 0 bases from J, with 12 bases between. The CDR3 DNA is TGCGCCAGCAGCTCGACAGTAATCATGAACACTGAAGCTTTCTTT. It translates to CASSSTVIMNTEAFF.

The rearrangement uses TRBV7-9 and TRBJ2-5; 8 bases are a match to TRBD1. V lost 3 bases, J lost 2 bases, and 5 bases stayed unmatched. This CDR3 has 15 amino acids. CDR1 and CDR2 from the germline V gene are SEHNR and FQNEAQ (reference sequence). CDR3 sequence: CASSFPQGGQETQYF. CDR3 nucleotide sequence: TGTGCCAGCAGCTTTCCACAGGGGGGACAAGAGACCCAGTACTTC.

This chain uses TRBV16 with TRBJ1-5; TRBD1 is a possible D gene (6 bases). Trimming left V 3 bases short and J 2 bases short, with 11 bases between. The germline V gene encodes CDR1 KGHSY and CDR2 FQNENV. The CDR3 loop spans 15 amino acids. The CDR3: CASSHNRDGNQPQHF. CDR3 nucleotides: TGTGCCAGCAGCCACAACAGGGATGGCAATCAGCCCCAGCATTTT. Full variable domain (outside the CDR3, taken from reference TRBV16 and TRBJ1-5): GEEVAQTPKHLVRGEGQKAKLYCAPIKGHSYVFWYQQVLKNEFKFLISFQNENVFDETGMPKERFSAKCLPNSPCSLEIQATKLEDSAVYFCASSHNRDGNQPQHFGDGTRLSIL.

The rearrangement uses TRBV13 and TRBJ2-7, with TRBD2 matching 8 bases. The V and J ends lost 7 bases and 2 bases, in that order; junction bases with no gene match: 10. The germline V gene encodes CDR1 PRHDT and CDR2 FYEKMQ (reference sequence). This CDR3 region has 15 residues. CDR3 in amino acids: CASTPGRGATYEQYF. Here the CDR3 DNA reads TGTGCCAGCACACCGGGGCGGGGGGCCACCTACGAGCAGTACTTC.

The V and J genes are TRBV6-5 and TRBJ1-5, with 8 nucleotides matching TRBD1. The CDR3 has 15 residues. Germline loops: CDR1 MNHEY, CDR2 SVGAGI. With 4 bases clipped from V and 7 bases from J, the junction kept 9 bases outside the gene matches. The CDR3 loop reads CASSFRTGHDQPQHF. CDR3 DNA: TGTGCCAGCAGTTTTAGGACAGGGCACGACCAGCCCCAGCATTTT.

The gene calls are TRBV18 and TRBJ2-1; 11 bases align to TRBD1. The CDR3 length is 15 residues. Germline-derived CDR1 and CDR2 are KGHSH and LQKENI. Unmatched junction bases numbered 2, after V lost 5 bases and J lost 2 bases. The DNA for the CDR3 is TGTGCCAGCTCAATGGGACAGGGGGCCTACAATGAGCAGTTCTTC. Translating it yields CASSMGQGAYNEQFF.

The gene calls are TRBV20-1 and TRBJ2-5, with D possibly being TRBD1 (6 bases). The germline V gene encodes CDR1 DFQATT and CDR2 SNEGSKA (reference sequence). Trimming removed 6 bases from V and 3 bases from J, with 14 bases in between. The CDR3 is 13 residues long. CDR3 protein: CSASRDTKETQYF. CDR3 sequence (DNA): TGCAGTGCAAGTCGGGACACCAAAGAGACCCAGTACTTC.

The chain couples TRBV5-6 to TRBJ2-3; 10 nucleotides agree with TRBD1. Germline lookup yields CDR1 SGHDT and CDR2 YYEEEE. The trim removed 3 bases at V and 6 bases at J, leaving 7 bases unmatched. The CDR3 consists of 15 residues. Here the CDR3 reads CASSYRTGGPDTQYF. CDR3 sequence (DNA): TGTGCCAGCAGCTACAGGACAGGGGGACCCGATACGCAGTATTTT.

CDR3 protein: CASSISSGTGSYEQYF. CDR3 DNA: TGTGCCAGTAGTATATCTAGCGGGACAGGTTCCTACGAGCAGTACTTC. The V call is TRBV19, the J call TRBJ2-7; TRBD2 is a possible D gene (9 bases). Looked up from germline, CDR1 is LNHDA and CDR2 is SQIVND (reference sequence). CDR3 length: 16 amino acids. V was clipped by 2 bases and J by 1 base, with 15 bases between them. Based on the CDR3 plus reference TRBV19 and TRBJ2-7, the full variable domain is DGGITQSPKYLFRKEGQNVTLSCEQNLNHDAMYWYRQDPGQGLRLIYYSQIVNDFQKGDIAEGYSVSREKKESFPLTVTSAQKNPTAFYLCASSISSGTGSYEQYFGPGTRLTVT.

With respect to this clone: Other nucleotide sequences from this sample produce the same CDR3. The chain joins TRBV5-1 to TRBJ2-1, with TRBD2 matching over 12 bases. Trimming cost V 4 bases and J 6 bases; bases outside gene matches: 5. There are 15 residues in the CDR3. CDR1 SGHRS and CDR2 YFSETQ come from the germline V gene. The CDR3 loop reads CASSLLAGGLNEQFF. CDR3 sequence (DNA): TGCGCCAGCAGCCTACTAGCGGGGGGTCTCAATGAGCAGTTCTTC. Using reference TRBV5-1 and TRBJ2-1 for the parts outside the CDR3, the full variable domain is KAGVTQTPRYLIKTRGQQVTLSCSPISGHRSVSWYQQTPGQGLQFLFEYFSETQRNKGNFPGRFSGRQFSNSRSEMNVSTLELGDSALYLCASSLLAGGLNEQFFGPGTRLTVL.

The V gene is TRBV19, the J gene TRBJ2-5; TRBD1 matches at 7 bases. Trimming removed 6 bases from V and 0 bases from J; junction bases left unmatched: 1. The germline V gene has CDR1 LNHDA and CDR2 SQIVND (reference sequence). CDR3 length: 13 residues. CDR3 nucleotide sequence: TGTGCCAGTAGCCAGGGGGACCAAGAGACCCAGTACTTC. Translation gives CASSQGDQETQYF.

The V call is TRBV5-1, the J call TRBJ1-1; D remains unclear. This CDR3 region has 15 residues. CDR1 is SGHRS and CDR2 is YFSETQ in the germline V gene. Trimming cost V 0 bases and J 7 bases, with 16 bases left between them. In DNA, the CDR3 is TGCGCCAGCAGCTTGGCCCCGGGAGACGGCCGTGAAGCTTTCTTT. Its protein product is CASSLAPGDGREAFF.

The rearrangement joins TRBV19 to TRBJ1-6; D possibly corresponds to TRBD1 (5 bases). The length of the CDR3 is 15 residues. Germline lookup yields CDR1 LNHDA and CDR2 SQIVND (reference sequence). The germline V and J ends were trimmed by 9 bases and 0 bases, with 12 bases remaining between them. CDR3 protein: CASRQRSSYNSPLHF. In nucleotides, the CDR3 is TGTGCCAGCAGACAGCGTAGCTCCTATAATTCACCCCTCCACTTT. The full variable domain, in which reference TRBV19 and TRBJ1-6 provide the parts outside the CDR3, is DGGITQSPKYLFRKEGQNVTLSCEQNLNHDAMYWYRQDPGQGLRLIYYSQIVNDFQKGDIAEGYSVSREKKESFPLTVTSAQKNPTAFYLCASRQRSSYNSPLHFGNGTRLTVT.

This clone has just a few counts. This CDR3 is CASSPRGSDEKLFF. CDR3 DNA sequence: TGTGCCAGCTCACCAAGGGGATCCGATGAAAAACTGTTTTTT. This sequence joins TRBV18 and TRBJ1-4, with a possible D match to TRBD1 (5 bases). Germline CDR1 KGHSH, CDR2 LQKENI. Between the trimmed V and J ends, which lost 2 bases and 6 bases, there was a span of 10 bases. The CDR3 totals 14 residues. The variable domain in full, with the rest retrieved from reference TRBV18 and TRBJ1-4, is NAGVMQNPRHLVRRRGQEARLRCSPMKGHSHVYWYRQLPEEGLKFMVYLQKENIIDESGMPKERFSAEFPKEGPSILRIQQVVRGDSAAYFCASSPRGSDEKLFFGSGTQLSVL.

In this sample, this clone turned up a few times. The J gene is TRBJ2-5, the V gene TRBV9; TRBD2 might be the D (6 bases). Deletions cut 0 bases from V and 2 bases from J, with 14 bases between. The germline V gene has CDR1 SGDLS and CDR2 YYNGEE. The CDR3 consists of 16 residues. CDR3 protein: CASSVAIAESQETQYF. The CDR3 DNA follows: TGTGCCAGCAGCGTAGCGATAGCGGAAAGTCAAGAGACCCAGTACTTC.

This clone is judged medium-sized. This rearrangement joins TRBV29-1 to TRBJ1-2, with 7 bases identical to TRBD1. J gave up 6 bases and V 5 bases, and 3 bases lay outside the gene matches. Per the germline V gene, CDR1 is SQVTM and CDR2 is ANQGSEA. CDR3 length: 11 residues. The DNA of the CDR3 is TGCAGCGTTCGCAGGGGGGATGGCTACACCTTC. This encodes CSVRRGDGYTF.

The chain links TRBV3-1 (or the pseudogene TRBV3-2) to TRBJ1-2, with D perhaps TRBD1 (6 bases). Trimming shortened V by 3 bases and J by 4 bases, and 18 bases separated the two germline ends. CDR3 length: 16 residues. CDR1 is LGHDT and CDR2 is YNNKEL in the germline V gene (reference sequence). The CDR3 spells CASSQVNRASSYGYTF. The CDR3 coding sequence is TGTGCCAGCAGCCAGGTCAACAGGGCGAGTAGCTATGGCTACACCTTC.

This clone has more than one count but fewer than ten. The J gene is TRBJ1-4, the V gene TRBV5-1; D is uncertain. Germline values: CDR1 SGHRS, CDR2 YFSETQ. The ends were cut back, 3 bases at V and 8 bases at J, with 11 bases in the middle. CDR3 length: 13 residues. The CDR3 region has the DNA TGCGCCAGCAGCTCCGACACCTTCGAAAAACTGTTTTTT. It yields the protein CASSSDTFEKLFF.